A selection of T cell receptor beta chains follows, all from one sample in a study of blood T cell repertoires in COVID-19. Measured with immunoSEQ multiplex PCR; TCRdb has only the in-frame clones, and not every one. The sample has roughly 290,000 clones; about 91% are singletons. Sequenced material: peripheral blood. These receptors originate from a woman aged 55-75 years with acute or convalescent COVID-19. CDR3s leave out the opening cysteine and the closing phenylalanine or tryptophan. The listing skips clone size in some rows; elsewhere it reads once, few, many or a size class.

v_gene	abundance	CDR3aa
TRBV28	.	ASSYPLGSQETQY
TRBV27	.	ASSLSIVASGYT
TRBV7-3	.	ASSPSLGELF
TRBV9	.	ASSHRGGTQETQY
TRBV6-5	.	ASSYAGSGANVLT
TRBV4-1	.	ASSLAGQASVTGELF
TRBV19	.	ASSIGTSGMYEQY
TRBV4-2	many	ASSQDGLNVGGGYEQY
TRBV5-6	.	ASSLGGQGQRETQY
TRBV6-2/TRBV6-3	.	ASTPGGVIAKNIQY
TRBV7-9	.	ASSRGQGLSPLH
TRBV3-1/TRBV3-2	once	ASSQKRGSYEQY
TRBV6-6	.	ASSSTDRGNTGELF
TRBV6-2/TRBV6-3	.	ASSKTGRNEQF
TRBV4-1	.	ASSVGTEATNEKLF
TRBV2	once	ASSKAGLSYEQY
TRBV6-5	many	ASSWGQGYGNTIY
TRBV27	.	ASGTVHNEQF
TRBV28	.	ASSWGQSTGELF
TRBV2	.	ASSGSQVKNIQY
TRBV11-1	.	ASSNGGEQY
TRBV24-1	.	ATSGTGGVNSNQPQH
TRBV29-1	.	SVERRDYYGYT
TRBV7-9	.	ASSEAGKETQY